This TCR beta chain was observed in a study of blood T cell repertoires in COVID-19. Across the whole study: Italy, Spain and the United States were the sources of the convalescent and acute COVID-19 samples.

CDR3 length: 15 residues. Germline lookup yields CDR1 SGHTA and CDR2 FQGTGA. V dropped 3 bases and J dropped 5 bases, with 16 bases sitting between them. The method was immunoSEQ multiplex PCR; TCRdb's version includes in-frame clones alone and lacks a portion of them. The sample has a few hundred thousand clones; approximately 91% are singletons. The V and J genes are TRBV7-3 and TRBJ1-2, with D hard to call. The TCR sequence derives from a man aged 18 to 35 with active or convalescent COVID-19. The sequenced sample was peripheral blood. DNA of the CDR3: TGTGCCAGCAGCTTCTCCGCCAGGCCCATGTATGGCTACACCTTC. Amino acid sequence: CASSFSARPMYGYTF.